A selection of T cell receptor beta chains follows, all from one sample in a study of blood T cell repertoires in COVID-19. The method was immunoSEQ multiplex PCR; TCRdb's version includes in-frame clones alone and lacks a portion of them. The sample contains under 350,000 clones, 85% to 90% of which appear only once. The sample taken for sequencing was peripheral blood. These receptor sequences come from a man in his forties with acute or convalescent COVID-19. The CDR3 runs from the conserved cysteine through the conserved F or W. D genes are given only for firm matches. Clone size is shown for a subset of rows, as once, few, many or a class of expanded clone.

v_gene,j_gene,d_gene,abundance,len,CDR3aa,CDR3nt
TRBV5-1,TRBJ2-7,TRBD1,-,15,CASKYWTGTTYEQYF,TGCGCCAGCAAATACTGGACAGGAACAACCTACGAGCAGTACTTC
TRBV7-6,TRBJ2-2,-,-,14,CASSSQRNTGELFF,TGTGCCAGCAGCTCTCAGCGGAACACCGGGGAGCTGTTTTTT
TRBV29-1,TRBJ1-1,-,-,12,CSVDRVPTEAFF,TGCAGCGTTGACCGGGTCCCTACTGAAGCTTTCTTT
TRBV5-1,TRBJ2-5,-,-,14,CASSPLVFGETQYF,TGCGCCAGCAGCCCCCTCGTATTCGGGGAGACCCAGTACTTC
TRBV9,TRBJ2-7,-,-,13,CASSVRGLDEQYF,TGTGCCAGCAGCGTAAGAGGTTTAGACGAGCAGTACTTC
TRBV19,TRBJ1-2,-,-,16,CASSMALGVLSNGYTF,TGTGCCAGTAGTATGGCCCTAGGGGTCTTAAGCAATGGCTACACCTTC
TRBV7-3,TRBJ2-2,-,-,13,CASSRARAGELFF,TGTGCCAGCAGCCGAGCCCGGGCCGGGGAGCTGTTTTTT
TRBV2,TRBJ2-7,-,-,12,CASKQYSYEQYF,TGTGCCAGCAAACAGTACTCCTACGAGCAGTACTTC
TRBV19,TRBJ1-1,-,-,15,CASSDTGFGNTEAFF,TGTGCCAGTAGCGACACAGGGTTTGGGAACACTGAAGCTTTCTTT
TRBV27,TRBJ1-5,TRBD1,-,15,CASSSLTGGSQPQHF,TGTGCCAGCAGTTCACTCACAGGGGGCAGTCAGCCCCAGCATTTT
TRBV6-2/TRBV6-3,TRBJ1-1,-,-,15,CASSYFQTGRTEAFF,TGTGCCAGCAGTTACTTCCAGACCGGGAGGACTGAAGCTTTCTTT
TRBV12-3/TRBV12-4,TRBJ2-1,-,-,13,CASSRGGYNEQFF,TGTGCCAGCAGCCGAGGTGGCTACAATGAGCAGTTCTTC
TRBV14,TRBJ1-2,-,-,16,CASSQDNRGGNYGYTF,TGTGCCAGCAGCCAAGATAATAGGGGTGGAAACTATGGCTACACCTTC
TRBV5-1,TRBJ2-1,TRBD2,-,15,CASSLGPAGGGEQFF,TGCGCCAGCAGCTTGGGCCCAGCGGGGGGTGGTGAGCAGTTCTTC
TRBV2,TRBJ1-2,-,-,13,CASIEAPSYGYTF,TGTGCCAGCATCGAGGCCCCCTCTTATGGCTACACCTTC
TRBV2,TRBJ1-5,TRBD1,-,14,CASTLDRSNRAQHF,TGTGCCAGCACCCTGGACAGGTCAAATCGAGCCCAGCATTTT
TRBV9,TRBJ2-3,-,few,16,CASSVTQAGAAVAQYF,TGTGCCAGCAGCGTAACCCAGGCGGGGGCCGCGGTCGCGCAGTATTTT
TRBV9,TRBJ2-7,-,-,15,CASSVGWGESYEQYF,TGTGCCAGCAGCGTAGGGTGGGGGGAATCCTACGAGCAGTACTTC
TRBV19,TRBJ1-1,TRBD1,-,15,CASSMAGGRGTEAFF,TGTGCCAGTAGTATGGCAGGGGGCCGGGGCACTGAAGCTTTCTTT
TRBV7-2,TRBJ1-1,-,-,13,CASAVPLGPEAFF,TGTGCCAGCGCCGTCCCACTGGGCCCTGAAGCTTTCTTT
TRBV20-1,TRBJ1-2,-,-,8,CSAPGYTF,TGCAGTGCGCCCGGGTACACCTTC
TRBV5-5,TRBJ1-2,TRBD1,-,15,CASSRVPGQEYGYTF,TGTGCCAGCAGCCGAGTTCCGGGACAGGAGTATGGCTACACCTTC
TRBV11-2,TRBJ1-2,-,few,16,CASSLNEGRANYGYTF,TGTGCCAGCAGCTTAAATGAGGGCCGAGCTAACTATGGCTACACCTTC
TRBV6-5,TRBJ1-2,-,once,15,CASSYPPGTAGGYTF,TGTGCCAGCAGTTACCCCCCGGGGACTGCCGGTGGCTACACCTTC
TRBV5-1,TRBJ1-3,TRBD1,-,15,CASSLEGARGNTIYF,TGCGCCAGCAGCTTGGAGGGGGCGAGGGGAAACACCATATATTTT
TRBV29-1,TRBJ2-1,-,-,14,CSAASRGAFNEQFF,TGCAGCGCCGCCTCCCGGGGGGCTTTCAATGAGCAGTTCTTC
TRBV6-6,TRBJ1-2,TRBD1,-,15,CASSPITGGAVGYTF,TGTGCCAGCAGTCCGATCACAGGGGGCGCAGTCGGCTACACCTTC
TRBV4-2,TRBJ2-2,TRBD2,once,18,CASSSEVAGGPNTGELFF,TGTGCCAGCAGCTCCGAGGTAGCGGGGGGGCCAAACACCGGGGAGCTGTTTTTT
TRBV24-1,TRBJ2-3,-,-,15,CATSDSRGSSDTQYF,TGTGCCACCAGTGATTCCAGGGGTTCCTCAGATACGCAGTATTTT
TRBV21-1,TRBJ1-5,-,-,20,CASSACKGGLPPYSNQPQHF,TGTGCCAGCAGCGCCTGCAAGGGGGGGCTACCTCCTTATAGCAATCAGCCCCAGCATTTT
TRBV2,TRBJ2-5,-,-,12,CASMWGEETQYF,TGTGCCAGCATGTGGGGGGAAGAGACCCAGTACTTC
TRBV27,TRBJ1-2,-,-,14,CASSSRTEVGGYTF,TGTGCCAGCAGTTCCCGGACGGAGGTGGGAGGCTACACCTTC
TRBV27,TRBJ2-7,-,-,14,CASSRTGVSYEQYF,TGTGCCAGCAGCCGAACGGGGGTCAGCTACGAGCAGTACTTC
TRBV6-5,TRBJ1-5,-,-,14,CASRTDHSNQPQHF,TGTGCCAGTAGGACAGACCATAGCAATCAGCCCCAGCATTTT
TRBV18,TRBJ1-1,-,-,15,CASSPPGAKYTEAFF,TGTGCCAGCTCACCCCCGGGTGCTAAATACACTGAAGCTTTCTTT
TRBV5-1,TRBJ1-3,-,-,15,CASSAEQGPRNTIYF,TGCGCCAGCAGCGCGGAACAGGGTCCGCGAAACACCATATATTTT
TRBV6-5,TRBJ1-1,-,-,13,CASSGQQNTEAFF,TGTGCCAGCAGCGGACAGCAGAACACTGAAGCTTTCTTT
TRBV11-1,TRBJ2-1,-,-,15,CASSLGGFSGNEQFF,TGTGCCAGCAGCCTCGGGGGTTTTAGCGGAAATGAGCAGTTCTTC
TRBV5-1,TRBJ2-4,TRBD1,once,13,CASSSRDSLFQYF,TGCGCCAGCAGCTCTCGGGACAGCCTTTTTCAGTACTTC
TRBV5-5,TRBJ2-5,TRBD2,-,16,CASSFSPIAGEAIQYF,TGTGCCAGCAGCTTTTCCCCTATAGCGGGGGAAGCCATCCAGTACTTC